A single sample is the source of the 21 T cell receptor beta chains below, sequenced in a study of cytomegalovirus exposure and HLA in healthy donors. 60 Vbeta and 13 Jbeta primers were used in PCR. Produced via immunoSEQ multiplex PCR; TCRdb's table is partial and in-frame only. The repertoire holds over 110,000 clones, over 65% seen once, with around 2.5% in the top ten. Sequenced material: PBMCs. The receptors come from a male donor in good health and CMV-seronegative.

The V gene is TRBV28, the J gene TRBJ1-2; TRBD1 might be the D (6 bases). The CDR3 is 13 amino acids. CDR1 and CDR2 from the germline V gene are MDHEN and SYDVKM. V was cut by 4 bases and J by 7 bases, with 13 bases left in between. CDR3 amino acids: CASSYRVGSGYTF. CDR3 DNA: TGTGCCAGCAGTTACAGGGTTGGAAGTGGCTACACCTTC.

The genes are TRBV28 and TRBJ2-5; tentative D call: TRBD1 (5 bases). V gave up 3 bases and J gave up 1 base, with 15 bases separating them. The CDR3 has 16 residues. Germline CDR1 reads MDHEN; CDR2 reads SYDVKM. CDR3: CASSLRWGKAQETQYF. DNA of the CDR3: TGTGCCAGCAGTTTGCGCTGGGGCAAGGCCCAAGAGACCCAGTACTTC.

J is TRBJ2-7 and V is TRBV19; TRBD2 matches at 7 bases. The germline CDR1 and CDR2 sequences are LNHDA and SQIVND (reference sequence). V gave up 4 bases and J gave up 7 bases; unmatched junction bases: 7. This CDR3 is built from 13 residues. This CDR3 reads CASSTHHGREQYF. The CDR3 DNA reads TGTGCCAGTAGTACCCATCACGGGAGGGAGCAGTACTTC.

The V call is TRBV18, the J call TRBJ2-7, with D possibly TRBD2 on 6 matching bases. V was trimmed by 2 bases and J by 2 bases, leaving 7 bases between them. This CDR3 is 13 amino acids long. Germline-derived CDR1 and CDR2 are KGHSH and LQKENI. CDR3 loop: CASSPRTTYEQYF. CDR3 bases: TGTGCCAGCTCACCAAGGACTACCTACGAGCAGTACTTC.

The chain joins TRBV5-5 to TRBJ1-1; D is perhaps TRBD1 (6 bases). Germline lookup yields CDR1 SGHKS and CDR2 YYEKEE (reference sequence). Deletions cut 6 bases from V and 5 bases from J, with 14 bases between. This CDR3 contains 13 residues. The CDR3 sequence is CASTWGGTTEAFF. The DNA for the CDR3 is TGTGCCAGCACCTGGGGGGGGACAACTGAAGCTTTCTTT.

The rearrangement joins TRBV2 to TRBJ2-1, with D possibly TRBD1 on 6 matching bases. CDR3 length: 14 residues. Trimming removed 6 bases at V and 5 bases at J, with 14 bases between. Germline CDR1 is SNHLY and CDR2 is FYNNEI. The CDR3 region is CASSLGQSHNEQFF. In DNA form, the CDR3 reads TGTGCCAGCAGCCTCGGACAGTCCCACAATGAGCAGTTCTTC.

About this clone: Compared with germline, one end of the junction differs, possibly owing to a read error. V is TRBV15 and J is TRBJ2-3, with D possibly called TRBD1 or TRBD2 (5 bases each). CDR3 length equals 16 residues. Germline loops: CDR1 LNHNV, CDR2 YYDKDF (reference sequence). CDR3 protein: CATRREGPVGLDTQYF. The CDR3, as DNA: TGTGCCACCCGCAGAGAGGGGCCGGTCGGCCTTGATACGCAGTATTTT.

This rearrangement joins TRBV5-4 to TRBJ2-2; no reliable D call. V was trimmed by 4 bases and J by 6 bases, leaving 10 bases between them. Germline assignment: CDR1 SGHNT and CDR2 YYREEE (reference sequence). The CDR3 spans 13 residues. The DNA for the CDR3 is TGTGCCAGCAGCCCCCGAGTTTCCGGGGAGCTGTTTTTT. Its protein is CASSPRVSGELFF.

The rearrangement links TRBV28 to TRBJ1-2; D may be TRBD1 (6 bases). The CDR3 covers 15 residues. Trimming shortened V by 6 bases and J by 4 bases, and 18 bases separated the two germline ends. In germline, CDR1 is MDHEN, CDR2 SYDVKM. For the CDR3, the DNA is TGTGCCAGCAGGCAGCTGGGGCAGGGGAGCTATGGCTACACCTTC. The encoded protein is CASRQLGQGSYGYTF.

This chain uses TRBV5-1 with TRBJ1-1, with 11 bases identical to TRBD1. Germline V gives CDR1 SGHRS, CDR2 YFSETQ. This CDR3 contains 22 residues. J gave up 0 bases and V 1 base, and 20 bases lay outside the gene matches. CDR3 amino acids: CASSLPGTGGRPTVSMNTEAFF. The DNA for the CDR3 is TGCGCCAGCAGCTTGCCCGGGACAGGGGGTCGCCCTACAGTCAGCATGAACACTGAAGCTTTCTTT.

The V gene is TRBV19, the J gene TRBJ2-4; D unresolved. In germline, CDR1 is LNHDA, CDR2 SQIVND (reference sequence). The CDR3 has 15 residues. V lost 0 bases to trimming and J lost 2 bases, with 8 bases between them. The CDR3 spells CASSIEAAPKNIQYF. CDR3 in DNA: TGTGCCAGTAGTATAGAGGCCGCCCCCAAAAACATTCAGTACTTC.

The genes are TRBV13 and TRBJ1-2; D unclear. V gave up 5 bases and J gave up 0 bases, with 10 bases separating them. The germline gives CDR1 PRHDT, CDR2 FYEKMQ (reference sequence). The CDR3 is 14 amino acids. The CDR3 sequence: CASSREQSNYGYTF. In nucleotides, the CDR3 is TGTGCCAGCAGCCGAGAGCAATCTAACTATGGCTACACCTTC.

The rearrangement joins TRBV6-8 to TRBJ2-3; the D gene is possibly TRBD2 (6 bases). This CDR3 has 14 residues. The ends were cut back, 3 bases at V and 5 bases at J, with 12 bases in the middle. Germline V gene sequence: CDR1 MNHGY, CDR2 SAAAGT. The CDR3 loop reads CASSYNGRGDTQYF. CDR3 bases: TGTGCCAGCAGTTATAACGGGAGAGGAGATACGCAGTATTTT.

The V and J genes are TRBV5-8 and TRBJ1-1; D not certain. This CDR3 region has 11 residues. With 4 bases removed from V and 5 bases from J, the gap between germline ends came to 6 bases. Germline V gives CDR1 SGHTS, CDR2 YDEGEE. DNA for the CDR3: TGTGCCAGCAGCCCTATGACTGAAGCTTTCTTT. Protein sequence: CASSPMTEAFF.

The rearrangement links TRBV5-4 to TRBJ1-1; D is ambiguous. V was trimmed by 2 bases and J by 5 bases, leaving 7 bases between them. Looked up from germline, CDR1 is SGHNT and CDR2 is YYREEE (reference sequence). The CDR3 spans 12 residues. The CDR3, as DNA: TGTGCCAGCAGCTTCCCCGGTACTGAAGCTTTCTTT. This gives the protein CASSFPGTEAFF.

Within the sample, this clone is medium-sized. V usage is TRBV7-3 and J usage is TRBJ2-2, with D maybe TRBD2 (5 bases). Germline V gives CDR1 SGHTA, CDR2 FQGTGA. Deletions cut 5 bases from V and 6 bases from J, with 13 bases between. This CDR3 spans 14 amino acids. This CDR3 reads CASSQNGSPGELFF. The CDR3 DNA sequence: TGTGCCAGCAGCCAGAATGGGAGCCCCGGGGAGCTGTTTTTT.

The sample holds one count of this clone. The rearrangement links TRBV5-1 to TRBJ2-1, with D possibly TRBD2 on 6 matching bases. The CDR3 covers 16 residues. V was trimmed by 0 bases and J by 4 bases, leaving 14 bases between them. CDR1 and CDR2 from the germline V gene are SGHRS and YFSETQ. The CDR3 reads CASSLEASVAYNEQFF. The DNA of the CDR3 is TGCGCCAGCAGCTTGGAAGCTAGCGTGGCGTACAATGAGCAGTTCTTC.

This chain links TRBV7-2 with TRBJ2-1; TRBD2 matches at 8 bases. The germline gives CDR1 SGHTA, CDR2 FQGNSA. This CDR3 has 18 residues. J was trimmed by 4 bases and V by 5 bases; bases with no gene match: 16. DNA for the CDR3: TGTGCCAGCAGCCGTCCCCCAGCGGGAGCCCCAGGGTACAATGAGCAGTTCTTC. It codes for CASSRPPAGAPGYNEQFF.

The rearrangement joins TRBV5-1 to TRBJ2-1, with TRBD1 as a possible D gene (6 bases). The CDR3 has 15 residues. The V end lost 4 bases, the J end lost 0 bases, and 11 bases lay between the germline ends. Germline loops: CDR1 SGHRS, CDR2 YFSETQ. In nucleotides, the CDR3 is TGCGCCAGCAGCCTGGAAGGGGGCTCCTACAATGAGCAGTTCTTC. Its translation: CASSLEGGSYNEQFF.

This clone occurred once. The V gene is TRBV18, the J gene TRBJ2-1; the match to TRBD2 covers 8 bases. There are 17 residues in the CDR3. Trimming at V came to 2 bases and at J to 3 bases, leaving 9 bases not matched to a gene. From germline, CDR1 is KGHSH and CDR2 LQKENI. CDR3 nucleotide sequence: TGTGCCAGCTCACCAAAGTCTAGCGGGCCAAACTACAATGAGCAGTTCTTC. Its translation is CASSPKSSGPNYNEQFF.

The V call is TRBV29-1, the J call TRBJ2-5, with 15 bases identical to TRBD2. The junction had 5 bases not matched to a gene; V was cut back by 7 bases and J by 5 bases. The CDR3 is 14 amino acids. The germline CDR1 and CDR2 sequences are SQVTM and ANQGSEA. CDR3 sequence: CSGGLAGGRETQYF. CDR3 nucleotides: TGCAGCGGGGGACTAGCGGGAGGTAGGGAGACCCAGTACTTC. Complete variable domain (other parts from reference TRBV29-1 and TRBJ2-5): SAVISQKPSRDICQRGTSLTIQCQVDSQVTMMFWYRQQPGQSLTLIATANQGSEATYESGFVIDKFPISRPNLTFSTLTVSNMSPEDSSIYLCSGGLAGGRETQYFGPGTRLLVL.